The clone carrying this T cell receptor (beta chain) was counted ten times or more. This sample was taken from a study of identical twins. Per germline, CDR1 GTSNPN and CDR2 SVGIG (reference sequence). CDR3 length equals 17 residues. V lost 2 bases and J lost 7; bases outside the gene matches: 13. TCRdb ran MiXCR on the 5' RACE reads and lists one entry per CDR3 protein. The repertoire includes 350,000 to 400,000 distinct CDR3 sequences, approximately 8.7% of them detected once, and 8.5% to 10% sits in the top ten. The chain recombines TRBV30 with TRBJ2-1; TRBD2 matches at 11 bases. This receptor was taken from a woman aged 50 to 60 in good health. The sequenced sample was naive T cells sorted from blood. The CDR3 DNA sequence: TGTGCCTGGAGTAAGATCGGGTCGGGACTAGCGGTTAATGAGCAGTTCTTC. Protein: CAWSKIGSGLAVNEQFF.